The source of this T cell receptor beta chain is a study of blood T cell repertoires in COVID-19. Profiled with immunoSEQ multiplex PCR; TCRdb holds only in-frame clones, not every one. The sample includes about 200,000 clones, around 80% of them seen just once. Per the germline V gene, CDR1 is LGHNA and CDR2 is YNFKEQ. The CDR3 spans 15 residues. V shed 3 bases, J shed 7 bases, and the junction held 4 bases outside the gene matches. This sequence joins TRBV4-2 and TRBJ2-1; 12 nucleotides agree with TRBD2. The specimen was PBMCs or T cells enriched from blood (not recorded which). This clonotype was obtained from a woman aged 45-59 years with acute COVID-19. The CDR3 loop reads CASSHASGGGNEQFF. The CDR3 nucleotides read TGTGCCAGCAGCCACGCTAGCGGGGGGGGAAATGAGCAGTTCTTC.